A single sample gave rise to the 14 T cell receptor beta chains below, sequenced in a study of cytomegalovirus exposure and HLA in healthy donors. 60 Vbeta and 13 Jbeta primers were used in PCR. The protocol was immunoSEQ multiplex PCR, while the TCRdb copy is restricted to in-frame clones and leaves out a portion. The data contain approximately 150,000 clones, roughly 80% of them singletons. The sequencing sample was made of PBMCs. The receptors were gathered from a human donor in good health.

V usage is TRBV7-2 and J usage is TRBJ1-6, with D uncertain. Germline CDR1 reads SGHTA; CDR2 reads FQGNSA. The CDR3 covers 13 residues. V was clipped by 1 base and J by 11 bases, with 9 bases between them. As DNA, the CDR3 is TGTGCCAGCAGCTTAGGGGCCCGGCCACCCCTCCACTTT. It specifies CASSLGARPPLHF. Variable domain in full (rest from reference TRBV7-2 and TRBJ1-6): GAGVSQSPSNKVTEKGKDVELRCDPISGHTALYWYRQSLGQGLEFLIYFQGNSAPDKSGLPSDRFSAERTGGSVSTLTIQRTQQEDSAVYLCASSLGARPPLHFGNGTRLTVT.

The CDR3 region has the DNA TGCGCCAGCAGCTCGACAGGGGGACGGACCTACAATGAGCAGTTCTTC. Translating it yields CASSSTGGRTYNEQFF. The V call is TRBV5-1, the J call TRBJ2-1; 9 bases fit TRBD1. The V and J ends lost 3 bases and 2 bases, in that order; junction bases with no gene match: 6. The CDR3 totals 16 residues. Germline V gives CDR1 SGHRS, CDR2 YFSETQ.

The V and J genes are TRBV13 and TRBJ2-1, with 11 bases aligning to TRBD2. The V and J ends lost 5 bases and 8 bases, in that order; junction bases with no gene match: 8. This CDR3 spans 15 amino acids. CDR1 and CDR2 from the germline V gene are PRHDT and FYEKMQ (reference sequence). CDR3 sequence (DNA): TGTGCCAGCAGCGCCGTAGCGGGGGGGGTTTATGAGCAGTTCTTC. It encodes CASSAVAGGVYEQFF.

The CDR3 coding sequence is TGTGCCAGCAGCAAAGTACAGGGGATCCCAACTAATGAAAAACTGTTTTTT. Amino acids: CASSKVQGIPTNEKLFF. The chain is built from TRBV21-1 and TRBJ1-4; the tabulated D call, TRBD1, remains unverified against the DNA. TRBV21-1 is described as a pseudogene. The CDR3 loop spans 17 amino acids.

This chain uses TRBV5-1 with TRBJ2-1, with 7 bases fitting TRBD1. Losses at the gene ends were 3 bases for V and 4 bases for J; bases not matched to a gene: 7. Germline CDR1 and CDR2: SGHRS and YFSETQ. This CDR3 region has 15 residues. CDR3 bases: TGCGCCAGCAGCTCCTCGGGACAGCAGTACAATGAGCAGTTCTTC. The encoded protein is CASSSSGQQYNEQFF. Combining the CDR3 with reference TRBV5-1 and TRBJ2-1 gives the whole variable domain KAGVTQTPRYLIKTRGQQVTLSCSPISGHRSVSWYQQTPGQGLQFLFEYFSETQRNKGNFPGRFSGRQFSNSRSEMNVSTLELGDSALYLCASSSSGQQYNEQFFGPGTRLTVL.

This clone showed up just a few times. V usage is TRBV10-3 and J usage is TRBJ1-3, with a tentative D call TRBD1 (5 bases). CDR3 length: 15 residues. The V end was cut by 8 bases, the J end by 0 bases, with 14 bases between. Germline lookup yields CDR1 ENHRY and CDR2 SYGVKD. The CDR3 spells CAIGRDSSSGNTIYF. The CDR3 DNA sequence: TGTGCCATCGGACGGGACTCCAGCTCTGGAAACACCATATATTTT.

The chain couples TRBV5-4 to TRBJ2-3, with TRBD1 matching over 7 bases. Unmatched junction bases numbered 5, after V lost 4 bases and J lost 3 bases. This CDR3 has 14 amino acids. Per germline, CDR1 SGHNT and CDR2 YYREEE (reference sequence). For the CDR3, the DNA is TGTGCCAGCAGCCCTCGACAGGGAACAGATACGCAGTATTTT. This codes for CASSPRQGTDTQYF.

This clone was detected many times. This rearrangement joins TRBV6-5 to TRBJ2-3; the match to TRBD2 covers 10 bases. The CDR3 sequence is 15 residues long. The trim removed 6 bases at V and 1 base at J, leaving 4 bases unmatched. Germline CDR1 MNHEY, CDR2 SVGAGI. CDR3 sequence: CASRNGLAGTDTQYF. In DNA form, the CDR3 reads TGTGCCAGCAGAAACGGACTAGCGGGCACAGATACGCAGTATTTT.

This chain connects TRBV29-1 to TRBJ1-1; maybe TRBD1 (6 bases). CDR3 length: 13 amino acids. Trimming removed 4 bases from V and 4 bases from J, with 13 bases in between. Per the germline V gene, CDR1 is SQVTM and CDR2 is ANQGSEA. The CDR3 DNA reads TGCAGCGTTGCTAGGGGGAGGGGCACTGAAGCTTTCTTT. Translation: CSVARGRGTEAFF. Combining the CDR3 with reference TRBV29-1 and TRBJ1-1 gives the whole variable domain SAVISQKPSRDICQRGTSLTIQCQVDSQVTMMFWYRQQPGQSLTLIATANQGSEATYESGFVIDKFPISRPNLTFSTLTVSNMSPEDSSIYLCSVARGRGTEAFFGQGTRLTVV.

The chain couples TRBV6-6 to TRBJ1-5; D is unclear. Trimming left V 0 bases short and J 7 bases short, with 13 bases between. Looked up from germline, CDR1 is MNHNY and CDR2 is SVGAGI (reference sequence). The length of the CDR3 is 15 residues. In DNA form, the CDR3 reads TGTGCCAGCAGTTACTCAGCGGGGAGGGAACAGCCCCAGCATTTT. It codes for CASSYSAGREQPQHF.

V gene TRBV9 combines with J gene TRBJ1-5; no firm D call. V gave up 2 bases and J gave up 6 bases, with 15 bases separating them. Looked up from germline, CDR1 is SGDLS and CDR2 is YYNGEE. The CDR3 has 15 amino acids. CDR3 nucleotides: TGTGCCAGCAGCGTCTTTGGGGAGGTTGGTCAGCCCCAGCATTTT. It translates to CASSVFGEVGQPQHF.

V usage is TRBV6-5 and J usage is TRBJ2-7; possible D gene TRBD2, 5 bases. From germline, CDR1 is MNHEY and CDR2 SVGAGI. With 0 bases removed from V and 2 bases from J, the gap between germline ends came to 14 bases. The CDR3 length is 16 residues. As DNA, the CDR3 is TGTGCCAGCAGTTACTCGCGCCTAGCCTTTCCCTACGAGCAGTACTTC. It translates to CASSYSRLAFPYEQYF.

This sequence joins TRBV13 and TRBJ2-1; D perhaps matches TRBD2 (5 bases). The CDR3 is 12 residues long. Per the germline V gene, CDR1 is PRHDT and CDR2 is FYEKMQ (reference sequence). Trimming removed 4 bases from V and 7 bases from J, with 8 bases in between. CDR3 in amino acids: CASSSRENEQFF. CDR3 in DNA: TGTGCCAGCAGCTCAAGGGAGAATGAGCAGTTCTTC.

The chain recombines TRBV7-2 with TRBJ2-7; no reliable D call. The CDR3 is 12 amino acids. The germline CDR1 and CDR2 sequences are SGHTA and FQGNSA. Trimming pared 3 bases from V and 7 bases from J, leaving 10 bases between. DNA of the CDR3: TGTGCCAGCAGCTTTTCCTCTCTAGAGCAGTACTTC. Residues: CASSFSSLEQYF.